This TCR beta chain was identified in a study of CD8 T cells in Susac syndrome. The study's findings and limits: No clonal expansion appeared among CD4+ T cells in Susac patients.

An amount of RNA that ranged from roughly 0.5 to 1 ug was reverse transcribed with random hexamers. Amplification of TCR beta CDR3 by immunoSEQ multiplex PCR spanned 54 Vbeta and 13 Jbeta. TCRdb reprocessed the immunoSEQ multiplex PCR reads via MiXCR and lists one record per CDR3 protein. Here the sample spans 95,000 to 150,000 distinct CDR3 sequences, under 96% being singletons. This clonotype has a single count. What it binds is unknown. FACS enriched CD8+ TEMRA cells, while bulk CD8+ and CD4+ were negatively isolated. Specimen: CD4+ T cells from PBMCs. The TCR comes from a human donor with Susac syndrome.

The CDR3 DNA reads as TGTGCCAGCAGTTTCCCTGGCCGGAGCACAGATACGCAGTATTTT. Translated, it gives CASSFPGRSTDTQYF. This chain links TRBV12-3 or TRBV12-4 with TRBJ2-3; the D is unclear. This CDR3 contains 15 residues. With 3 bases removed from V and 0 bases from J, the gap between germline ends came to 10 bases.